Reported below is one T cell receptor (beta chain). Its antigen is currently not known. It has no much larger one-base neighbor in the sample; base qualities were not kept. For repertoire sequencing, TCR beta CDR3 regions were amplified from RNA transcripts. HTBI primers and the Qiagen OneStep RT-PCR kit were used in a first-round RT-PCR, which was followed by a second-round multiplex PCR, size selection and purification. Sequencing of the libraries was carried out on an Illumina HiSeq2000 in paired-end mode with 100 bp reads. Regarding the original processing steps: Reads were processed with SOAPnuke, discarding reads with adapters, uncalled bases, mean Phred below 15, or no exact constant-primer or identifier match. COPE v1.2.5 was used to merge high-quality paired reads. Unique nucleotide sequences were defined as clonotypes and aligned to IMGT TRB V, D and J references using MiTCR v1.1. Only V-J combinations with frequency above 0.0001 were analysed, covering about 99% of repertoires. For each V-J combination, a TCR clonal expansion and chaos score was defined as F50 clonal expansion divided by the chaos observed in the TCRdist matrix. Welch's t-statistics and random forest were used to reduce features to about 14 V-J combinations, which were fed into a naive Bayes classifier. The Morisita-Horn index was used to measure how similar the thyroid and blood repertoires were. TCRdb ran its own pipeline on the public reads, namely fastp trimming at Q25 and MiXCR clone calling, and kept in-frame beta chains. Each entry is one CDR3 protein sequence, shown with its most common DNA and genes. The V and J calls were determined by TCRdb, not by the authors. Here the sample has a few hundred thousand distinct CDR3 sequences; about a sixth occur a single time. Roughly 2.3% of the sample is held by the ten biggest clonotypes.

This specimen belongs to a study of Graves' ophthalmopathy and Graves' hyperthyroidism (dated by TCRdb to 2016 to 2019). Regarding the study in general: Peripheral blood samples were taken at the time of initial diagnosis, before any treatment was given. The study used TCR beta repertoire signatures to distinguish Graves' ophthalmopathy from Graves' hyperthyroidism and to predict progression to ophthalmopathy. In total, approximately 130 blood samples were TCR-sequenced: under 45 ophthalmopathy, some 75 hyperthyroidism and some 17 hyperthyroidism-to-ophthalmopathy patients. A discovery set of about 99 patients (43 ophthalmopathy, some 58 stable hyperthyroidism) was enrolled to explore V-J signatures distinguishing ophthalmopathy from hyperthyroidism. An independent validation cohort comprised around 19 hyperthyroidism patients and 15 to 17 patients who later progressed from hyperthyroidism to ophthalmopathy. In roughly 6 hyperthyroidism patients, the T-cell repertoire of thyroid tissue was compared with the T-cell repertoire of blood. Once sampling was done, hyperthyroidism patients were given methimazole at a starting dose of 30 mg daily, while ophthalmopathy patients were given high-dose intravenous methylprednisolone.

V is reduced by 3 bases and J by 4 bases, leaving a spacing of 13 bases between them. Including the terminal cysteine and phenylalanine, the CDR3 comprises 15 residues. Only the CDR3 portion is preserved as DNA: 45 bases, with reading frame beginning at the first base. Looking up the germline V gene (reference sequence) yields CDR1 SEHNR and CDR2 FQNEAQ. The investigation overall reported the following: Among expanded thyroid clonotypes with frequency above 0.001, most also showed up in blood, which suggests that blood repertoires may reflect the thyroid immune response. Sample size was not statistically predetermined, and group allocation was not concealed from the investigators. The 13-signature model separated ophthalmopathy from stable hyperthyroidism with over 85% sensitivity and about 81% specificity in cross-validation, and 80%/75% in the test set. In validation, the model predicted ophthalmopathy progression with about 70% sensitivity and 72.22% specificity; approximately 12 predicted patients were CT-confirmed with GO in a median of around 6 months.

Hyperthyroidism was defined as stable when no progression to ophthalmopathy occurred within 18 months of follow-up. The hyperthyroidism patients were 18 to 65 years old and newly diagnosed, with a disease duration of less than 2 months. Patients with other autoimmune diseases, uncontrolled infections, pregnancy or lactation were excluded. Clinical symptoms, serum thyroxine, TRAb, thyroid ultrasound and orbital computed tomography were used for diagnosis. Ficoll-Paque density gradient centrifugation was used to isolate PBMCs from under 11 ml of fresh peripheral blood. Total RNA was extracted using Trizol reagent, and RNA quality was checked on an Agilent 2100 Bioanalyzer.

The sequence was collected from an adult woman with stable Graves' hyperthyroidism. The rearrangement joined TRBV7-9 to TRBJ1-5; no D gene can be assigned with confidence. Sequenced sample: peripheral blood. The DNA reads TGTGCCAGCAGCTTTAGAGTGGAACGAAATCAGCCCCAGCATTTT. Translated, it gives CASSFRVERNQPQHF.